This T cell receptor beta chain appears in the sequencing data of a study of T-cell reconstitution after alpha-beta-depleted transplantation in children. Unique molecular identifiers were incorporated when the TCRbeta library was constructed. From the PCR reads, TCRdb called clonotypes with MiXCR, one entry per CDR3 protein. In the table there are approximately 510,000 distinct CDR3 sequences, around 20% of which are singletons. The CDR3 has 15 residues. The V gene end was trimmed by 5 bases and the J gene end by 7 bases; junction bases not matched to a gene: 9. The V gene's germline CDR1 is ENHRY and CDR2 SYGVKD. This clonotype was counted a few times.

The chain has TRBV10-3 and TRBJ2-1; 9 nucleotides agree with TRBD1. The receptor was isolated from a human donor who donated a stem cell graft to a child with acute lymphoblastic leukemia. The input for sequencing was PBMCs from the stem cell graft donor, taken from the stem cell graft. CDR3 region: CAISPRDRVLNEQFF. The CDR3 DNA reads as TGTGCCATCAGTCCGAGGGACAGGGTACTGAATGAGCAGTTCTTC.